Listed below are T cell receptor beta chains from one sample, sequenced in a study of human T cells and chemical hapten exposure. Using its own MiXCR run on the RACE reads, TCRdb lists one record per CDR3 protein. The sample records roughly 380,000 distinct CDR3 sequences, roughly 4.8% being singletons. This specimen was whole blood, taken in connection with sensitization to the hapten diphenylcyclopropenone (DPC). These receptor sequences come from a woman aged 45 to 65 with alopecia areata. Some clones in this sample may be carry-over from other donors' samples. The CDR3 runs from the conserved cysteine through the conserved F or W. The D gene is left open where the match is weak. Some rows have no size entry. The others give once, few or many, or a class for an expanded clone.

TRBJ2-3 | NA | TRBV7-9 | NA | TGTGCCAGCAGCTTCGAGGGTACCACAGATACGCAGTATTTT | CASSFEGTTDTQYF
TRBJ1-1 | NA | TRBV30 | NA | TGTGCCTGGATAGGAAGACGGGAAACTTCCTTT | CAWIGRRETSF
TRBJ2-2 | TRBD2 | TRBV6-6 | few | TGTGCCAGCACCCCCATCAGCACTAGCGGGGCCGGGGAGCTGTTTTTT | CASTPISTSGAGELFF
TRBJ2-1 | TRBD2 | TRBV12-3/TRBV12-4 | few | TGTGCCAGCAGTTTCTCCAGCGGGAGTGCCTACAATGAGCAGTTCTTC | CASSFSSGSAYNEQFF
TRBJ2-1 | NA | TRBV5-5 | few | TGTGCCAGCAGCCTACCTACATACAATGAGCAGTTCTTC | CASSLPTYNEQFF
TRBJ2-7 | TRBD1 | TRBV30 | few | TGTGCCTGGACCTACAGGGGAGCCGACGAGCAGTACTTC | CAWTYRGADEQYF
TRBJ1-1 | NA | TRBV6-5 | NA | TGTGCCAGCAGTTACTCGAAAGCCGCTAACACTGAAGCTTTCTTT | CASSYSKAANTEAFF
TRBJ1-2 | TRBD1 | TRBV7-2 | many | TGTGCCAGCAAATCGGACAGGGCGCATGGCTACACCTTC | CASKSDRAHGYTF
TRBJ2-7 | TRBD1 | TRBV19 | many | TGTGCCAGTAGTATAGAGACAGGGGTCTACGAGCAGTACTTC | CASSIETGVYEQYF
TRBJ1-5 | NA | TRBV20-1 | NA | TGCAGTGCAAAGAGGGACGTTAGCAATCAGCCCCAGCATTTT | CSAKRDVSNQPQHF
TRBJ2-7 | NA | TRBV11-2 | many | TGTGCCAGCAGCTTATTCGGTATCCGGGACTTCGGCACATACGAGCAGTACTTC | CASSLFGIRDFGTYEQYF
TRBJ1-2 | NA | TRBV6-4 | many | TGTGCCAGCAGTGAAGACATTTTTAACTATGGCTACACCTTC | CASSEDIFNYGYTF
TRBJ1-2 | NA | TRBV28 | many | TGTGCCAGCAGTTTACCCCCGCCCCTCAACTATGGCTACACCTTC | CASSLPPPLNYGYTF
TRBJ2-1 | TRBD2 | TRBV3-1 | NA | TGTGCCAGCAGCCCGGGACTAGCGGGGGGAGCCTACAATGAGCAGTTCTTC | CASSPGLAGGAYNEQFF
TRBJ2-7 | TRBD1 | TRBV13 | many | TGTGCCAGCAGCCCCGGGACAGGGGGGAACGAGCAGTACTTC | CASSPGTGGNEQYF
TRBJ2-1 | TRBD2 | TRBV11-2 | few | TGTGCCAGCAGGGGACTAGCGGGAGGGCCCCTCTACAATGAGCAGTTCTTC | CASRGLAGGPLYNEQFF
TRBJ2-1 | NA | TRBV9 | few | TGTGCCAGCAGCGTAGATCCTCCCACCGGGACTTCCCTCTCCAATGAGCAGTTCTTC | CASSVDPPTGTSLSNEQFF
TRBJ1-5 | NA | TRBV30 | many | TGTGCCTGGAGTGTGGGGAGCAATCAGCCCCAGCATTTT | CAWSVGSNQPQHF
TRBJ2-1 | TRBD2 | TRBV7-7 | many | TGTGCCAGCAGTGAAGGGCGGGGGTCCTACAATGAGCAGTTCTTC | CASSEGRGSYNEQFF
TRBJ2-5 | NA | TRBV28 | NA | TGTGCCAGCCGTAGAAGGAACCAAGAGACCCAGTACTTC | CASRRRNQETQYF
TRBJ2-3 | TRBD2 | TRBV20-1 | few | TGCAGTGCTAAACTAGCGGGGGGCACAGATACGCAGTATTTT | CSAKLAGGTDTQYF
TRBJ1-1 | NA | TRBV12-3/TRBV12-4 | NA | TGTGCCAGCAGTTCGGGGGCCCATAACACTGAAGCTTTCTTT | CASSSGAHNTEAFF
TRBJ2-7 | TRBD2 | TRBV7-2 | many | TGTGCCAGCAGCCCTGGCGGGAGCCGCTACGAGCAGTACTTC | CASSPGGSRYEQYF
TRBJ2-3 | TRBD1 | TRBV20-1 | many | TGCAGTGCACTGGGACAGGGAGGAGATACGCAGTATTTT | CSALGQGGDTQYF
TRBJ1-2 | TRBD1 | TRBV5-1 | NA | TGCGCCAGCAGCTTGGCAGGGACAGAAGAGTATGGCTACACCTTC | CASSLAGTEEYGYTF
TRBJ2-3 | NA | TRBV14 | many | TGTGCCAGCAGCCTAAGCCTCGTAGATACGCAGTATTTT | CASSLSLVDTQYF
TRBJ2-3 | TRBD2 | TRBV29-1 | many | TGCAGCGTTGAAGATCAGGGGACTAGCGGGACAGATACGCAGTATTTT | CSVEDQGTSGTDTQYF
TRBJ2-3 | TRBD1 | TRBV29-1 | few | TGCAGCGTCCTCACGGGGCAGGGGGCTTTCACAGATACGCAGTATTTT | CSVLTGQGAFTDTQYF
TRBJ2-2 | NA | TRBV7-2 | few | TGTGCCAGCAGCTTCTCGATGAAGGCGACCGGGGAGCTGTTTTTT | CASSFSMKATGELFF
TRBJ1-1 | NA | TRBV28 | many | TGTGCCAGCAGTTATAAAGGGATGAACACTGAAGCTTTCTTT | CASSYKGMNTEAFF
TRBJ2-3 | NA | TRBV7-6 | many | TGTGCCAGCAGCTTCCCGACCCAAGCAGATACGCAGTATTTT | CASSFPTQADTQYF
TRBJ2-7 | TRBD2 | TRBV2 | many | TGTGCCAGCTCGGAAGGACTAGCGGTTTACGAGCAGTACTTC | CASSEGLAVYEQYF
TRBJ2-5 | NA | TRBV7-7 | few | TGTGCCAGCAGCTTGGGTTCGGGACTTCAAGAGACCCAGTACTTC | CASSLGSGLQETQYF
TRBJ2-7 | NA | TRBV7-2 | many | TGTGCCAGCAGCCCACAGGCCTCCTACGAGCAGTACTTC | CASSPQASYEQYF
TRBJ2-3 | TRBD1 | TRBV29-1 | many | TGCAGCGTTGAAGGGTGGCAGGGGGCAACAGATACGCAGTATTTT | CSVEGWQGATDTQYF
TRBJ2-1 | NA | TRBV12-3/TRBV12-4 | many | TGTGCCAGCAGTCGGGGCATTGAGCAGTTCTTC | CASSRGIEQFF
TRBJ1-5 | NA | TRBV10-2 | many | TGCGCCAGCAGCATTTCAGGGGATAGCAATCAGCCCCAGCATTTT | CASSISGDSNQPQHF
TRBJ2-1 | TRBD2 | TRBV3-1 | few | TGTGCCAGCAGCCGCCGGACTAGTCTCAATGAGCAGTTCTTC | CASSRRTSLNEQFF
TRBJ2-7 | TRBD1 | TRBV20-1 | many | TGCAGTGCTAGAAAAGACAGGGGAGGACTCTACGAGCAGTACTTC | CSARKDRGGLYEQYF
TRBJ2-3 | NA | TRBV10-3 | NA | TGTGCCATCAGTCCGACTGCCGTTAGCACAGATACGCAGTATTTT | CAISPTAVSTDTQYF